This passage covers 25 T cell receptor beta chains from one sample sequenced in a study of T cell responses to AZD1222 COVID-19 vaccine. The method was immunoSEQ multiplex PCR; TCRdb's version includes in-frame clones alone and lacks a portion of them. This sample yields 60,000 to 80,000 clones, of which around 90% are seen a single time; 4.9% belongs to the top ten. This sample comprised peripheral blood, obtained on day 0 of AZD1222 vaccination. Every receptor here comes from an adult in good health.

DNA of the CDR3: TGTGCCAGCTCACCGGAGACAGGAGTAAACACTGAAGCTTTCTTT. Encoded protein: CASSPETGVNTEAFF. V and J are TRBV18 and TRBJ1-1; D possibly corresponds to TRBD1 (6 bases). Looked up from germline, CDR1 is KGHSH and CDR2 is LQKENI. The V gene lost 3 bases and the J gene lost 2 bases, with 13 bases spanning the gap. The CDR3 is 15 amino acids.

The J gene is TRBJ1-1, the V gene TRBV3-1 (or the pseudogene TRBV3-2); D not certain. Trimming removed 1 base from V and 11 bases from J, with 14 bases in between. Germline V gene data show CDR1 as LGHDT and CDR2 as YNNKEL (reference sequence). The CDR3 has 13 residues. CDR3 DNA sequence: TGTGCCAGCAGCCAAGGTGGGAACTTAAATGCTTTCTTT. Translated: CASSQGGNLNAFF.

This chain connects TRBV5-1 to TRBJ1-6; D is unresolved. The germline CDR1 and CDR2 sequences are SGHRS and YFSETQ. The V and J ends lost 4 bases and 9 bases respectively, with 11 bases between them. The CDR3 extends over 13 amino acids. The CDR3: CASSPDLSSPLHF. The CDR3 DNA reads TGCGCCAGCAGCCCGGACCTATCTTCACCCCTCCACTTT. Looking up the rest from reference TRBV5-1 and TRBJ1-6 gives the full variable domain: KAGVTQTPRYLIKTRGQQVTLSCSPISGHRSVSWYQQTPGQGLQFLFEYFSETQRNKGNFPGRFSGRQFSNSRSEMNVSTLELGDSALYLCASSPDLSSPLHFGNGTRLTVT.

CDR3 region: CASSQGGGDSNEQFF. As DNA, the CDR3 is TGTGCCAGCAGCCAAGGCGGGGGGGATAGCAATGAGCAGTTCTTC. The V and J genes are TRBV4-2 and TRBJ2-1; TRBD2 matches 9 bases. The CDR3 totals 15 residues. Germline CDR1 and CDR2: LGHNA and YNFKEQ. V shed 1 base, J shed 6 bases, and the junction held 4 bases outside the gene matches.

The chain recombines TRBV27 with TRBJ1-6; perhaps TRBD1 as D (6 bases). This CDR3 region has 15 residues. Germline V lookup: CDR1 MNHEY, CDR2 SMNVEV (reference sequence). V was trimmed by 5 bases and J by 9 bases, leaving 17 bases between them. The DNA for the CDR3 is TGTGCCAGCAGTCCACGAACAGGGTACGGTTCACCCCTCCACTTT. Encoded protein: CASSPRTGYGSPLHF.

The rearrangement uses TRBV19 and TRBJ2-4; 7 positions agree with TRBD2. V shed 2 bases, J shed 3 bases, and the junction held 4 bases outside the gene matches. The CDR3 extends over 15 amino acids. Germline lookup yields CDR1 LNHDA and CDR2 SQIVND (reference sequence). The chain's CDR3 is CASSIMTGGKNIQYF. The CDR3 bases are TGTGCCAGTAGTATAATGACGGGGGGCAAAAACATTCAGTACTTC.

The rearrangement joins TRBV7-8 to TRBJ1-1; D uncertain. Between the trimmed V and J ends, which lost 1 base and 4 bases, there was a span of 16 bases. The CDR3 has 16 residues. Germline V lookup: CDR1 SGHVS, CDR2 FQNEAQ. The CDR3 DNA reads TGTGCCAGCAGCTTAGTCTTTGGCCATACGGGCACTGAAGCTTTCTTT. Amino acid sequence: CASSLVFGHTGTEAFF.

V and J are TRBV6-6 and TRBJ2-3; possible D gene TRBD2, 6 bases. The CDR3 totals 15 residues. The germline CDR1 and CDR2 sequences are MNHNY and SVGAGI (reference sequence). V lost 5 bases, J lost 1 base, and 13 bases lay in between. CDR3 in amino acids: CASSETRGGTDTQYF. DNA for the CDR3: TGTGCCAGCAGTGAGACTAGAGGGGGCACAGATACGCAGTATTTT.

The chain recombines TRBV30 with TRBJ2-5, with TRBD2 identical over 12 bases. The CDR3 sequence is 20 residues long. V lost 3 bases and J lost 7; bases outside the gene matches: 24. Germline CDR1 reads GTSNPN; CDR2 reads SVGIG (reference sequence). The chain's CDR3 is CAWSTTSGLAGPNYRMTQYF. Written as DNA, the CDR3 is TGTGCCTGGAGCACAACCTCCGGACTAGCGGGGCCCAACTATCGTATGACCCAGTACTTC.

The chain has TRBV19 and TRBJ1-5; D is possibly TRBD1 (6 bases). The CDR3 length is 15 residues. Trimming removed 6 bases from V and 1 base from J, with 13 bases in between. The germline V gene encodes CDR1 LNHDA and CDR2 SQIVND (reference sequence). CDR3 nucleotide sequence: TGTGCCAGTAGCCGAGGGGGGCCCAGCAATCAGCCCCAGCATTTT. It specifies CASSRGGPSNQPQHF.

The chain uses TRBV18 and TRBJ1-1; D unclear. Looked up from germline, CDR1 is KGHSH and CDR2 is LQKENI. V gave up 3 bases and J gave up 0 bases, with 14 bases separating them. This CDR3 region has 16 residues. The CDR3: CASSPLRAGMNTEAFF. CDR3 coding DNA: TGTGCCAGCTCACCTTTGCGGGCGGGGATGAACACTGAAGCTTTCTTT.

The chain carries TRBV19 and TRBJ2-7, with D possibly being TRBD1 or TRBD2 (5 bases each). This CDR3 region has 14 residues. V was clipped by 1 base and J by 2 bases, with 9 bases between them. From germline, CDR1 is LNHDA and CDR2 SQIVND (reference sequence). Written as DNA, the CDR3 is TGTGCCAGTAGTATAGGGGACGGAACCTACGAGCAGTACTTC. Amino acid sequence: CASSIGDGTYEQYF.

V gene TRBV2 combines with J gene TRBJ2-1; 10 bases match TRBD1. Looked up from germline, CDR1 is SNHLY and CDR2 is FYNNEI. The CDR3 covers 15 residues. Unmatched junction bases numbered 7, after V lost 4 bases and J lost 7 bases. CDR3 nucleotides: TGTGCCAGCAGTGTGGTCGGGACAGGGGCTAATGAGCAGTTCTTC. It codes for CASSVVGTGANEQFF.

The chain has TRBV19 and TRBJ1-6, with 7 bases identical to TRBD1. The germline V gene encodes CDR1 LNHDA and CDR2 SQIVND (reference sequence). CDR3 size: 17 residues. Unmatched junction bases numbered 6, after V lost 4 bases and J lost 0 bases. The CDR3 is CASSRTGATSYNSPLHF. CDR3 nucleotide sequence: TGTGCCAGTAGTAGAACAGGGGCGACCTCCTATAATTCACCCCTCCACTTT.

This clone was seen a single time. The chain is built from TRBV9 and TRBJ2-3, with 12 nucleotides matching TRBD2. Looked up from germline, CDR1 is SGDLS and CDR2 is YYNGEE. With V trimmed by 0 bases and J by 3 bases, 2 bases remained unmatched. CDR3 length: 16 residues. This CDR3 reads CASSVDLAGGTDTQYF. The CDR3 DNA sequence: TGTGCCAGCAGCGTAGATCTAGCGGGGGGGACAGATACGCAGTATTTT.

The genes are TRBV7-2 and TRBJ2-5; D is possibly TRBD2 (5 bases). Trimming pared 1 base from V and 4 bases from J, leaving 10 bases between. The CDR3 is made up of 14 amino acids. Germline V lookup: CDR1 SGHTA, CDR2 FQGNSA. CDR3 region: CASSLVRGGETQYF. In DNA, the CDR3 is TGTGCCAGCAGCTTAGTTCGGGGTGGAGAGACCCAGTACTTC.

Written as DNA, the CDR3 is TGCGCCAGCAGCTTGGACGGACAGGGGAACACTGAAGCTTTCTTT. This encodes CASSLDGQGNTEAFF. The chain has TRBV5-1 and TRBJ1-1, with 8 positions matching TRBD1. V was pared by 0 bases and J by 1 base, with 2 bases of the junction left unmatched. This CDR3 has 15 residues. CDR1 is SGHRS and CDR2 is YFSETQ in the germline V gene. The whole variable domain, remainder taken from reference TRBV5-1 and TRBJ1-1, is KAGVTQTPRYLIKTRGQQVTLSCSPISGHRSVSWYQQTPGQGLQFLFEYFSETQRNKGNFPGRFSGRQFSNSRSEMNVSTLELGDSALYLCASSLDGQGNTEAFFGQGTRLTVV.

V gene TRBV18 combines with J gene TRBJ1-1; D remains ambiguous. Trimming removed 3 bases from V and 5 bases from J, with 13 bases in between. The germline CDR1 and CDR2 sequences are KGHSH and LQKENI. The CDR3 spans 14 residues. CDR3 sequence: CASSPSGRTTEAFF. In DNA, the CDR3 is TGTGCCAGCTCACCGTCCGGGAGAACAACTGAAGCTTTCTTT.

V usage is TRBV5-4 and J usage is TRBJ1-1; D ambiguous. V was clipped by 4 bases and J by 1 base, with 17 bases between them. The length of the CDR3 is 16 residues. Germline loops: CDR1 SGHNT, CDR2 YYREEE (reference sequence). CDR3 nucleotide sequence: TGTGCCAGCAGCCCAACAACTCCGGGCCAGAACACTGAAGCTTTCTTT. Amino acids: CASSPTTPGQNTEAFF.

The chain recombines TRBV6-5 with TRBJ1-2; a possible D gene is TRBD1 (5 bases). This CDR3 spans 16 amino acids. Deletions cut 3 bases from V and 6 bases from J, with 20 bases between. Per the germline V gene, CDR1 is MNHEY and CDR2 is SVGAGI. The CDR3: CASSYDGARVVNGYTF. CDR3 nucleotides: TGTGCCAGCAGTTATGATGGCGCCAGGGTGGTAAATGGCTACACCTTC.

The chain combines TRBV15 with TRBJ1-4; D uncertain. The CDR3 consists of 13 residues. V lost 6 bases, J lost 3 bases, and 8 bases lay in between. From germline, CDR1 is LNHNV and CDR2 YYDKDF (reference sequence). The CDR3 reads CATRRGANEKLFF. The CDR3 DNA reads as TGTGCCACCAGACGAGGAGCTAATGAAAAACTGTTTTTT.

The gene calls are TRBV19 and TRBJ2-6; D is undetermined. CDR3 length: 15 amino acids. Trimming left V 3 bases short and J 2 bases short, with 8 bases between. Germline V gene lookup returns CDR1 LNHDA and CDR2 SQIVND (reference sequence). CDR3 sequence reads: CASSMGGTGANVLTF. The CDR3 DNA is TGTGCCAGTAGTATGGGTGGGACTGGGGCCAACGTCCTGACTTTC.

J is TRBJ2-2 and V is TRBV6-5; 9 bases fit TRBD1. The trim removed 2 bases at V and 1 base at J, leaving 2 bases unmatched. The germline gives CDR1 MNHEY, CDR2 SVGAGI. The CDR3 covers 16 residues. The CDR3 DNA reads as TGTGCCAGCAGTTACAACAGGGGGCTGAACACCGGGGAGCTGTTTTTT. Translation gives CASSYNRGLNTGELFF.

This chain joins TRBV13 and TRBJ2-3, with 11 bases matching TRBD2. The CDR3 runs 16 residues. V shed 5 bases and J 2 bases; nucleotides not matched to a gene: 6. Germline CDR1 PRHDT, CDR2 FYEKMQ (reference sequence). This chain's CDR3 is CASSPPGLAVTDTQYF. As DNA, the CDR3 is TGTGCCAGCAGCCCGCCGGGACTAGCGGTCACAGATACGCAGTATTTT.

The chain has TRBV18 and TRBJ2-1, with 10 bases lining up with TRBD1. In germline, CDR1 is KGHSH, CDR2 LQKENI. V shed 4 bases, J shed 5 bases, and the junction held 8 bases outside the gene matches. This CDR3 spans 16 amino acids. This CDR3 reads CASSRDRGRNDNEQFF. The DNA for the CDR3 is TGTGCCAGCTCACGGGACAGGGGAAGGAACGACAATGAGCAGTTCTTC.